This TCR beta chain was obtained from a study of blood T cell repertoires in COVID-19 (dated by TCRdb to about 2020). About the investigation overall: Samples from collaborators originated in the United States, Italy and Spain and spanned both the acute and convalescent phases of COVID-19. Subjects who had been exposed to COVID-19, were actively infected with it, or had recovered from it provided the deeply sampled blood TCRbeta repertoires that made up the dataset. A freely available public database, intended as a resource for researchers studying the immune response to SARS-CoV-2, is where the repertoires were released. The sample metadata nearly always contained a de-identified subject ID, COVID-19 status, age in years and sex. The material from the prospective study consisted of cDNA or gDNA derived from T cells, B-cell-depleted T cells, or PBMCs. Samples were obtained from the ongoing ImmuneRACE study (first 160 participants) and from over 1,000 subjects provided by 6 global collaborators. Where HLA class I and class II types were available, the types were taken from metadata supplied by the sample provider, not from assay-based typing.

The collaborating institutions used their own protocols to collect whole blood in K2EDTA tubes. For TCRbeta analysis, collaborators shipped samples in one of three forms: frozen whole blood, isolated PBMCs, or DNA extracted from either of those sample types. What the work shows at the level of the full study, not this receptor alone: Clinical and demographic metadata were provided uncurated, with the amount varying by source and participant.

With respect to this clone: Its antigen target is currently unknown. Base qualities are missing; no much larger clone stands one base away.

TCRbeta CDR3 regions were amplified from genomic DNA using the immunoSEQ Assay, a bias-controlled multiplex PCR. For the original study's pipeline: Within the assay, amplification of reference gene primers was used to estimate how many nucleated cells each sample contained. Sequence reads were collapsed and filtered to measure the absolute abundance of every unique TCRbeta CDR3 rearrangement. For each sample, productive Simpson clonality was calculated as the square root of Simpson's diversity index across productive rearrangements. The table comes from immuneACCESS by way of TCRdb, which keeps in-frame sequences with V and J called. Part of the clones is missing from these tables; in studies checked, under half for an unresolved V gene and the rest for unknown reasons. V, J and clone size derive from that table, while D and trimming were established from the DNA sequence. Recorded for this sample are fewer than 50,000 clones; around 85% of them occurred a single time. 30% to 35% of the sample goes to the ten largest clones.

CDR1 is given as GTSNPN and CDR2 as SVGIG, both from the germline V gene (reference sequence). The CDR3 measures 12 amino acids from cysteine to phenylalanine. Only the CDR3 DNA is retained, 36 bases long and in frame from the first base. Deletion took 7 bases off V and 2 bases off J, with a span of 12 bases between the germline ends. This clonotype originated in a woman of 80 years or more with acute or convalescent COVID-19. The rearrangement combines TRBV30 with TRBJ2-7, with no reliable assignment of the D segment. The sequencing sample was made of peripheral blood. CDR3 loop: CALRGGAYEQYF. The sequence in DNA is TGTGCCTTACGAGGCGGAGCCTACGAGCAGTACTTC. When the CDR3 is completed using the reference TRBV30 and TRBJ2-7 genes on either side, the full variable domain is SQTIHQWPATLVQPVGSPLSLECTVEGTSNPNLYWYRQAAGRGLQLLFYSVGIGQISSEVPQNLSASRPQDRQFILSSKKLLLSDSGFYLCALRGGAYEQYFGPGTRLTVT.